The rows below give T cell receptor beta chains drawn from one sample of a study of T-cell memory formation after mild COVID-19. In TCRdb, the 5' RACE reads were re-called with MiXCR into one record per CDR3 protein. The sample gives 110,000 to 150,000 distinct CDR3 sequences, less than 25% of which show up once; roughly a quarter is in the top ten. The source material was PBMCs or a T cell subset sorted from them (not recorded which). These receptors were taken from an adult woman who had mild COVID-19 (a few samples of this study predate the infection). Cell type and time point are not known. The CDR3 runs from the conserved cysteine through the conserved F or W. A D gene is named only where the DNA matches it firmly. Clone size is not always given. Where it is, it says once, few, many or a class for expanded clones.

clone_size,v_call,d_call,j_call,cdr3_aa,cdr3_nt
.,TRBV4-1,.,TRBJ1-2,CASSQDETSNYGYTF,TGCGCCAGCAGCCAAGATGAGACGTCTAACTATGGCTACACCTTC
.,TRBV4-1,TRBD2,TRBJ2-7,CASSLTGTSSEQYF,TGCGCCAGCAGCCTAACCGGGACTAGCTCCGAGCAGTACTTC
.,TRBV7-9,.,TRBJ1-1,CASSLSFGNTEAFF,TGTGCCAGCAGCTTATCTTTTGGGAACACTGAAGCTTTCTTT
few,TRBV4-2,.,TRBJ2-1,CASSQDPSWVGQFF,TGTGCCAGCAGCCAAGATCCAAGTTGGGTGGGGCAGTTCTTC
few,TRBV3-1,.,TRBJ1-1,CASSQSRVSEAFF,TGTGCCAGCAGCCAAAGCAGGGTGTCTGAAGCTTTCTTT
few,TRBV7-2,.,TRBJ1-1,CASSPGEGGRVRAFF,TGTGCCAGCAGCCCCGGGGAGGGGGGGCGTGTAAGAGCTTTCTTT
few,TRBV10-3,.,TRBJ2-7,CAISEGAIQGEGEQYF,TGTGCCATCAGTGAAGGAGCGATTCAGGGGGAGGGCGAGCAGTACTTC
.,TRBV10-3,.,TRBJ2-5,CAISESGDQETQYF,TGTGCCATCAGTGAGTCGGGGGACCAAGAGACCCAGTACTTC
.,TRBV7-6,TRBD1,TRBJ2-1,CASSSGTGGSNEQFF,TGTGCCAGCAGCTCCGGGACAGGGGGTTCTAATGAGCAGTTCTTC
.,TRBV7-2,TRBD2,TRBJ2-1,CASSLRLAGDGDEQFF,TGTGCCAGCAGCCTTCGACTAGCGGGAGATGGGGATGAGCAGTTCTTC
.,TRBV6-5,.,TRBJ2-3,CASSYLPRGADTQYF,TGTGCCAGCAGTTACCTACCGCGGGGCGCGGATACGCAGTATTTT
.,TRBV4-3,TRBD2,TRBJ2-3,CASSQDASGNTDTQYF,TGCGCCAGCAGCCAAGATGCTAGCGGGAACACAGATACGCAGTATTTT
.,TRBV6-5,TRBD2,TRBJ2-5,CASSPPGIWAGAQYF,TGTGCCAGCAGTCCTCCAGGGATCTGGGCGGGGGCCCAGTACTTC
few,TRBV12-3/TRBV12-4,TRBD2,TRBJ2-1,CATNSGGDYNEQFF,TGTGCCACCAATAGCGGGGGGGACTACAATGAGCAGTTCTTC
few,TRBV12-3/TRBV12-4,.,TRBJ2-3,CASSLVGLSSSTDTQYF,TGTGCCAGCAGTTTAGTTGGGCTATCGTCTAGCACAGATACGCAGTATTTT
.,TRBV14,TRBD2,TRBJ2-3,CASSRRPGLAGGIDTQYF,TGTGCCAGCAGCCGTCGCCCGGGACTAGCGGGAGGGATTGATACGCAGTATTTT
.,TRBV4-2,.,TRBJ2-1,CASSQESSEQFF,TGTGCCAGCAGCCAAGAAAGTAGTGAGCAGTTCTTC
.,TRBV28,TRBD2,TRBJ2-7,CASSTVKWEGGGYEQYF,TGTGCCAGCAGTACAGTAAAATGGGAGGGCGGTGGATACGAGCAGTACTTC
few,TRBV20-1,.,TRBJ2-7,CSASYGNEQYF,TGCAGTGCTTCGTATGGCAACGAGCAGTACTTC
.,TRBV24-1,.,TRBJ1-5,CATSDPGSGPEGNQPQHF,TGTGCCACCAGTGATCCGGGATCCGGGCCCGAAGGGAATCAGCCCCAGCATTTT
once,TRBV14,.,TRBJ1-1,CASSHRGGTEAFF,TGTGCCAGCAGCCACAGGGGCGGGACTGAAGCTTTCTTT
.,TRBV29-1,TRBD1,TRBJ2-5,CSVGYRDRGPGETQYF,TGCAGCGTTGGCTACCGGGACAGGGGCCCGGGGGAGACCCAGTACTTC
few,TRBV20-1,TRBD1,TRBJ1-1,CSARDDRGNTEAFF,TGCAGTGCTAGAGATGACAGGGGGAACACTGAAGCTTTCTTT
few,TRBV20-1,TRBD2,TRBJ2-1,CSARSMRESYNEQFF,TGCAGTGCTAGGTCGATGCGGGAGTCCTACAATGAGCAGTTCTTC
.,TRBV6-2/TRBV6-3,.,TRBJ2-3,CASSYSIYDTQYF,TGTGCCAGCAGTTACTCGATTTACGATACGCAGTATTTT
few,TRBV20-1,.,TRBJ1-1,CSATMDFRNTEAFF,TGCAGTGCTACCATGGATTTCCGGAACACTGAAGCTTTCTTT
few,TRBV4-2,.,TRBJ2-2,CASSQDSRGTAGTGELFF,TGTGCCAGCAGCCAAGATTCACGAGGGACCGCCGGCACCGGGGAGCTGTTTTTT
few,TRBV6-2/TRBV6-3,.,TRBJ2-1,CASSYLREAGLTNEQFF,TGTGCCAGCAGTTACTTGCGAGAAGCGGGTCTCACCAATGAGCAGTTCTTC